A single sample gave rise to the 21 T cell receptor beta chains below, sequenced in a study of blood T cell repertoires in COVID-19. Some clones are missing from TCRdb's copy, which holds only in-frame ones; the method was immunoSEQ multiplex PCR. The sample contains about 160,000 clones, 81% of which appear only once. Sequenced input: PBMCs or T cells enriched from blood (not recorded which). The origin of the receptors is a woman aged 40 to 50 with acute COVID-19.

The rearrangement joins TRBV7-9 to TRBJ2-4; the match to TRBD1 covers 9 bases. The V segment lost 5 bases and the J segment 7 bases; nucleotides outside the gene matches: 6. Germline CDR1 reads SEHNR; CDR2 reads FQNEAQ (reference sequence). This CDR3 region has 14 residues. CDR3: CASSMGQGVNIQYF. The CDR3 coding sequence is TGTGCCAGCAGCATGGGACAGGGTGTTAACATTCAGTACTTC.

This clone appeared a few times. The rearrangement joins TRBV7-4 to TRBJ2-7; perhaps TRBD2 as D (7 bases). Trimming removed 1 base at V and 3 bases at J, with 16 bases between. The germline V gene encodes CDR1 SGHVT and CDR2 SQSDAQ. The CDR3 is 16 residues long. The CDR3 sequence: CASSLEGGGEVYEQYF. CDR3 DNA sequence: TGTGCCAGCAGCTTAGAGGGGGGGGGCGAGGTCTACGAGCAGTACTTC.

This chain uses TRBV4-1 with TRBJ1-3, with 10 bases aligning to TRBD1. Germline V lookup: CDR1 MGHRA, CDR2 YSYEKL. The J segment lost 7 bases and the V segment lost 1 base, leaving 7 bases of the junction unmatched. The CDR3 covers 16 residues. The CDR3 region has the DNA TGCGCCAGCAGCCAAGTACCGGGACAGGGGTCCAACACCATATATTTT. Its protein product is CASSQVPGQGSNTIYF.

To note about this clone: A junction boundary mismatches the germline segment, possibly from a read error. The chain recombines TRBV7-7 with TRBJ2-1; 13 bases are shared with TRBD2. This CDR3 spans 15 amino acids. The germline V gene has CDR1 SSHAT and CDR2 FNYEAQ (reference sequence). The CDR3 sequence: CASSKGTSGNNEQFF. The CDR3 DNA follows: TGTGCTAGCAGTAAAGGGACTAGCGGGAACAATGAGCAGTTCTTC. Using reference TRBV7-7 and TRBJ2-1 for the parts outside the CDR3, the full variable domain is GAGVSQSPRYKVTKRGQDVTLRCDPISSHATLYWYQQALGQGPEFLTYFNYEAQPDKSGLPSDRFSAERPEGSISTLTIQRTEQRDSAMYRCASSKGTSGNNEQFFGPGTRLTVL.

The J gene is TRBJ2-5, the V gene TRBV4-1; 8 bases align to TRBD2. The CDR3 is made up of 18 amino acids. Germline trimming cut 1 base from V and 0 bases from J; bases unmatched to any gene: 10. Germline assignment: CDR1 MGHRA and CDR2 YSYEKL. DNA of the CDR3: TGCGCCAGCAGCCAAGTGAGATTAGCGGGATCGTACCAAGAGACCCAGTACTTC. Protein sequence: CASSQVRLAGSYQETQYF.

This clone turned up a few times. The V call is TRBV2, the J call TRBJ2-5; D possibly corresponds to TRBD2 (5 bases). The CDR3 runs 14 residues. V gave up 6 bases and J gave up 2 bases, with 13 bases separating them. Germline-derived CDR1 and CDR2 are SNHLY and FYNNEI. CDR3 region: CASRPRGLQETQYF. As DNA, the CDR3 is TGTGCCAGCAGACCCAGAGGGTTACAAGAGACCCAGTACTTC. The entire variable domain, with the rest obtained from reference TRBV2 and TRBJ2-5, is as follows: EPEVTQTPSHQVTQMGQEVILRCVPISNHLYFYWYRQILGQKVEFLVSFYNNEISEKSEIFDDQFSVERPDGSNFTLKIRSTKLEDSAMYFCASRPRGLQETQYFGPGTRLLVL.

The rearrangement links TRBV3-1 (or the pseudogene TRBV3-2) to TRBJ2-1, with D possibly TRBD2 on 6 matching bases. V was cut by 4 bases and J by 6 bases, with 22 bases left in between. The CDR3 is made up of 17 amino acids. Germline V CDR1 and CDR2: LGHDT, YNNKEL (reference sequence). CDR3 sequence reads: CASSLPLGQGGSNEQFF. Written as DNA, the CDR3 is TGTGCCAGCAGCCTCCCCCTGGGCCAGGGAGGTTCCAATGAGCAGTTCTTC.

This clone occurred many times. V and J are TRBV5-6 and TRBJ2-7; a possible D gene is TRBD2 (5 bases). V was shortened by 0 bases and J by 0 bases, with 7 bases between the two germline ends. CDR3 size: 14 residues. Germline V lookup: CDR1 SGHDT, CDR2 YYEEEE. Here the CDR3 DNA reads TGTGCCAGCAGCTTGGCCGGGATCTCCTACGAGCAGTACTTC. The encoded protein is CASSLAGISYEQYF.

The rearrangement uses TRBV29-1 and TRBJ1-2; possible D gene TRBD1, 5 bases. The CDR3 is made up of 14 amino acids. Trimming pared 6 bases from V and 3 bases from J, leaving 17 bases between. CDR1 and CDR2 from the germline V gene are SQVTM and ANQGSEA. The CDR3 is CSVVRGPSYYGYTF. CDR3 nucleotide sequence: TGCAGCGTGGTTAGGGGCCCCAGTTACTATGGCTACACCTTC. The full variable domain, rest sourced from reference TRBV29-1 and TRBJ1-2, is SAVISQKPSRDICQRGTSLTIQCQVDSQVTMMFWYRQQPGQSLTLIATANQGSEATYESGFVIDKFPISRPNLTFSTLTVSNMSPEDSSIYLCSVVRGPSYYGYTFGSGTRLTVV.

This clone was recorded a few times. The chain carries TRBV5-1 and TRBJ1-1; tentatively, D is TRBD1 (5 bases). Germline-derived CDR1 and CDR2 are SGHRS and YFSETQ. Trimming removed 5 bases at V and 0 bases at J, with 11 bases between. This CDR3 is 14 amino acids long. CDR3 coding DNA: TGCGCCAGCAGGACAGTCACAATGAACACTGAAGCTTTCTTT. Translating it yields CASRTVTMNTEAFF.

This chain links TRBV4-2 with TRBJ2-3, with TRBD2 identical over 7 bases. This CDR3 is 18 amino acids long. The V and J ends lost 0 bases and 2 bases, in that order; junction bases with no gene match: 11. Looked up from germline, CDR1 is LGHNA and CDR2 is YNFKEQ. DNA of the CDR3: TGTGCCAGCAGCCAAGAATTCACGGCGGGAGCCATCACAGATACGCAGTATTTT. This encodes CASSQEFTAGAITDTQYF.

CDR3 sequence: CASSQYRGRGPDNEQFF. The CDR3, as DNA: TGTGCCAGCAGCCAATACCGAGGGCGGGGGCCCGACAATGAGCAGTTCTTC. V is TRBV3-1 (or the pseudogene TRBV3-2) and J is TRBJ2-1, with D possibly being TRBD2 (7 bases). The germline V gene has CDR1 LGHDT and CDR2 YNNKEL (reference sequence). The CDR3 covers 17 residues. V gave up 2 bases and J gave up 5 bases, with 19 bases separating them.

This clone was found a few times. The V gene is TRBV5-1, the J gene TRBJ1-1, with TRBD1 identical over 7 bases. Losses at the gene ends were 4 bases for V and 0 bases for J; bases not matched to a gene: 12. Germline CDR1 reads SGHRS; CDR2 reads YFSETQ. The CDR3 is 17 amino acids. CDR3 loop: CASSPGTEIFMNTEAFF. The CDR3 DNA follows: TGCGCCAGCAGCCCCGGGACAGAAATTTTTATGAACACTGAAGCTTTCTTT.

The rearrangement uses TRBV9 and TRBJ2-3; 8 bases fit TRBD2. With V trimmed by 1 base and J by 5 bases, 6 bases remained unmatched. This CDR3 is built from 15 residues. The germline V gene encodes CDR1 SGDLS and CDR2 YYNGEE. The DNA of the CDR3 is TGTGCCAGCAGCGTAACGGGAGCGGGAGTAGATACGCAGTATTTT. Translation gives CASSVTGAGVDTQYF. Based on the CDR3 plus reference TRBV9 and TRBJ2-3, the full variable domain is DSGVTQTPKHLITATGQRVTLRCSPRSGDLSVYWYQQSLDQGLQFLIQYYNGEERAKGNILERFSAQQFPDLHSELNLSSLELGDSALYFCASSVTGAGVDTQYFGPGTRLTVL.

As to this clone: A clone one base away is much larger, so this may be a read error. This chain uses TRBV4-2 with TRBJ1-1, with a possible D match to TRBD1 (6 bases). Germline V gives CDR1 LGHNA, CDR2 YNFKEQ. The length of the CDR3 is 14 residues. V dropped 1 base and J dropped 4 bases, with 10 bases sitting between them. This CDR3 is CASSQGQAGTEAFF. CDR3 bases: TGTGCCAGCAGCCAAGGACAGGCGGGCACTGAAGCTTTCTTT.

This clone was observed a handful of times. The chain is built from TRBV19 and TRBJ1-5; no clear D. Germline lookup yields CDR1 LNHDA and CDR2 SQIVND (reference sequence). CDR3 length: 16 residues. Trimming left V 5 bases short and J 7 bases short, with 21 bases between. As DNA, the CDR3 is TGTGCCAGTAGTCTCCGAGAGGGAGGCCGGTCACAGCCCCAGCATTTT. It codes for CASSLREGGRSQPQHF.

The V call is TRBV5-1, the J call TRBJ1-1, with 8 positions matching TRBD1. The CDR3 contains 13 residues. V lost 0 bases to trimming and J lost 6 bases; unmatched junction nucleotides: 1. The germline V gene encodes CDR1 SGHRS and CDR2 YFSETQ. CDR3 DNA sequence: TGCGCCAGCAGCTTGGAACAGGGGGCTGAAGCTTTCTTT. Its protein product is CASSLEQGAEAFF.

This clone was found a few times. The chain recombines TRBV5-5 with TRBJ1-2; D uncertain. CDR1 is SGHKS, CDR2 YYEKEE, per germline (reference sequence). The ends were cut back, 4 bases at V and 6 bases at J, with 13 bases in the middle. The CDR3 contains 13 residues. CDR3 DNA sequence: TGTGCCAGCAGCCCCCGAACGGGAAATGGCTACACCTTC. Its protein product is CASSPRTGNGYTF.

CDR3 bases: TGTGCCAGCAGTGAAGAGCGTGGAAGTAATCAGCCCCAGCATTTT. Translating gives CASSEERGSNQPQHF. The chain uses TRBV25-1 and TRBJ1-5; unclear D gene. The length of the CDR3 is 15 residues. Looked up from germline, CDR1 is MGHDK and CDR2 is SYGVNS. V lost 2 bases, J lost 4 bases, and 12 bases lay in between.

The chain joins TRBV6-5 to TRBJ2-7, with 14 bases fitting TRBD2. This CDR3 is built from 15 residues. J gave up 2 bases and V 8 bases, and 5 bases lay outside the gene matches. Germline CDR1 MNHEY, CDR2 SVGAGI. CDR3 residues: CASEGTSGGPYEQYF. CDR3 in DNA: TGTGCCAGCGAGGGGACTAGCGGGGGTCCCTACGAGCAGTACTTC.

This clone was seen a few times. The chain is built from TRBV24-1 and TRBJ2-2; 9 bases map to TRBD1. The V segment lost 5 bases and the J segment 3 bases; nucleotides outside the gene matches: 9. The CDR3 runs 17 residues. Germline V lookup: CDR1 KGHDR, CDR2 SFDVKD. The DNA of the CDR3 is TGTGCCACCAGTGGGACCGGGACAGGGATTGACACCGGGGAGCTGTTTTTT. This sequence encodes CATSGTGTGIDTGELFF.